This T cell receptor (beta chain) was sequenced in a study of blood T cell repertoires in COVID-19. As for the study in general: Italy, Spain and the United States were the sources of the convalescent and acute COVID-19 samples.

This clone has only a few counts. Sequenced by immunoSEQ multiplex PCR; TCRdb stores in-frame clones only, minus some. The sample shows just under 300,000 clones, around nine tenths of them seen only once. V was trimmed by 4 bases and J by 3 bases, leaving 12 bases between them. The CDR3 contains 14 residues. CDR1 is MDHEN, CDR2 SYDVKM, per germline. The source material was peripheral blood. The rearrangement links TRBV28 to TRBJ1-2, with a weak D call TRBD1 (5 bases). The receptor was derived from a man aged 65-85 years with acute or convalescent COVID-19. CDR3 loop: CASSSPGQDYGYTF. CDR3 bases: TGTGCCAGCAGTTCACCAGGGCAAGACTATGGCTACACCTTC.